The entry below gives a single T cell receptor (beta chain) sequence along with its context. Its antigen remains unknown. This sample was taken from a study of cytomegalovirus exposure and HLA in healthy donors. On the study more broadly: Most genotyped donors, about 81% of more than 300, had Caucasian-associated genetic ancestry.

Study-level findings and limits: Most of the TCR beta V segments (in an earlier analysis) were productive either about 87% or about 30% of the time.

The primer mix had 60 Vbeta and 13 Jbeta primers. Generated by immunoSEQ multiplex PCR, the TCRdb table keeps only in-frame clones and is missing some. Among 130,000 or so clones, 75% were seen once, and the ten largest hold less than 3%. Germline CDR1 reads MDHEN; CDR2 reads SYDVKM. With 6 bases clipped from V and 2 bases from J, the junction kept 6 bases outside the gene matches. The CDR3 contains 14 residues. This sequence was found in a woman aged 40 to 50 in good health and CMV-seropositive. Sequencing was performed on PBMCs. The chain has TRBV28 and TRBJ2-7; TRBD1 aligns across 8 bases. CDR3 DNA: TGTGCCAGCAGCGAACAGGGGGGCACCTACGAGCAGTACTTC. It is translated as CASSEQGGTYEQYF. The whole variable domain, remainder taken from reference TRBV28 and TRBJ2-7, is DVKVTQSSRYLVKRTGEKVFLECVQDMDHENMFWYRQDPGLGLRLIYFSYDVKMKEKGDIPEGYSVSREKKERFSLILESASTNQTSMYLCASSEQGGTYEQYFGPGTRLTVT.